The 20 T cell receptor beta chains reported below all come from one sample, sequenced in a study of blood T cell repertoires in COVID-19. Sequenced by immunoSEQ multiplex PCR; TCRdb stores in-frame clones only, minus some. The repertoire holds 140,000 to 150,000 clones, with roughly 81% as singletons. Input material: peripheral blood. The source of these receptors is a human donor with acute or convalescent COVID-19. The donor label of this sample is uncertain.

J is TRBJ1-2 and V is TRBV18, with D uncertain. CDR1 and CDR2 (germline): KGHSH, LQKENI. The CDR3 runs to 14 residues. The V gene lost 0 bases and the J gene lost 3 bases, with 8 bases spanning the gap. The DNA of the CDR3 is TGTGCCAGCTCACCACCAGGAGGCCACTATGGCTACACCTTC. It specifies CASSPPGGHYGYTF. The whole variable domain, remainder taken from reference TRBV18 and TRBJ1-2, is NAGVMQNPRHLVRRRGQEARLRCSPMKGHSHVYWYRQLPEEGLKFMVYLQKENIIDESGMPKERFSAEFPKEGPSILRIQQVVRGDSAAYFCASSPPGGHYGYTFGSGTRLTVV.

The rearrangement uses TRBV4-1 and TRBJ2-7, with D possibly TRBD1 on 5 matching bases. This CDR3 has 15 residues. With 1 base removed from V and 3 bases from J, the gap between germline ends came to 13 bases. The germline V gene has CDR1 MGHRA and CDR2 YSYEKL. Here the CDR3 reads CASSQVDIDLYEQYF. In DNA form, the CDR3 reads TGCGCCAGCAGCCAAGTGGACATTGATCTCTACGAGCAGTACTTC.

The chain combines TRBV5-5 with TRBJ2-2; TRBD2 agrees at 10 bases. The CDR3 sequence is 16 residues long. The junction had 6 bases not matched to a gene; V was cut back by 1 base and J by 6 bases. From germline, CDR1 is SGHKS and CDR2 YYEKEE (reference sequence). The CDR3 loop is CASSLRPSGGAGELFF. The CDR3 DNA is TGTGCCAGCAGCTTGCGTCCTAGCGGGGGAGCCGGGGAGCTGTTTTTT.

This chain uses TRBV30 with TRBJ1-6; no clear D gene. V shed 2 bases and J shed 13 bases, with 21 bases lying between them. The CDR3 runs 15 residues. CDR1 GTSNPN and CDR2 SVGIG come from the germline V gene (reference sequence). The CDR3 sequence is CAWSSRGQPFVPLHF. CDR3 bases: TGTGCCTGGAGTAGCCGCGGTCAGCCCTTCGTTCCCCTCCACTTT.

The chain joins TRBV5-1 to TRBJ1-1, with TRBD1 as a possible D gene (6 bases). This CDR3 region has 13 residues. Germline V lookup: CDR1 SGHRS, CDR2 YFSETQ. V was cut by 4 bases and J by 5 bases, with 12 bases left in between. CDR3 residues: CASSPQGYTEAFF. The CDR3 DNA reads TGCGCCAGCAGCCCACAGGGATATACTGAAGCTTTCTTT.

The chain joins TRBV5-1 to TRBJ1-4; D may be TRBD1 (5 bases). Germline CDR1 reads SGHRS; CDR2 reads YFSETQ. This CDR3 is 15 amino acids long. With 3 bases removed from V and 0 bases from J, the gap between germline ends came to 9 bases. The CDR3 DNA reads TGCGCCAGCAGCTCGGGGGACTCAACTAATGAAAAACTGTTTTTT. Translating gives CASSSGDSTNEKLFF.

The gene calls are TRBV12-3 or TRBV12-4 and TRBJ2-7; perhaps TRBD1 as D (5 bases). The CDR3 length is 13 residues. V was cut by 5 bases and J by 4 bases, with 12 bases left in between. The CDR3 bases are TGTGCCAGCAGTGTACGGACATGGTACGAGCAGTACTTC. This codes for CASSVRTWYEQYF.

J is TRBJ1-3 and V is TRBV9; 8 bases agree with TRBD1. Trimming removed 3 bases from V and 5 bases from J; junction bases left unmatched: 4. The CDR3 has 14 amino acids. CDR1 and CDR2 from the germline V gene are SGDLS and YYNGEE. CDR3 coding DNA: TGTGCCAGCAGCGACTGGACAGGGCGAAACACCATATATTTT. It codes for CASSDWTGRNTIYF.

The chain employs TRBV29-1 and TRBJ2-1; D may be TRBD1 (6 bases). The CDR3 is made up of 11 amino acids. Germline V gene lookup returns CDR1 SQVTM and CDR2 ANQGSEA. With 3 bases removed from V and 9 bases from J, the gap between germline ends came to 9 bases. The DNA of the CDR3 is TGCAGCGTTGAGGCAGGGGCTGAGCAGTTCTTC. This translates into CSVEAGAEQFF.

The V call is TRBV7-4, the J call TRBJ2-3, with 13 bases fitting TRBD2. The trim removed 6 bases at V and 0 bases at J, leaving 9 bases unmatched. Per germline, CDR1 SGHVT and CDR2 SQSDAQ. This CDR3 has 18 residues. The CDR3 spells CASRVTSGGAVSTDTQYF. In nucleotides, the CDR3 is TGTGCCAGCAGGGTTACTAGCGGGGGGGCGGTGAGCACAGATACGCAGTATTTT.

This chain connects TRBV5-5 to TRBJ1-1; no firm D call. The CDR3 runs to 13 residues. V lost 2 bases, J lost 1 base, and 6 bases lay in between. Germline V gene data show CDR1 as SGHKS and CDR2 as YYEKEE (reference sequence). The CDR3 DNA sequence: TGTGCCAGCAGCTTTATACAGAACACTGAAGCTTTCTTT. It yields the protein CASSFIQNTEAFF.

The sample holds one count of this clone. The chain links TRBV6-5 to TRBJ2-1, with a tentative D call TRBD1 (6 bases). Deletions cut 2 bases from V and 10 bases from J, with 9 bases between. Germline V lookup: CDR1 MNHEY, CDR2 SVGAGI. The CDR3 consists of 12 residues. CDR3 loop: CASSYQGHEQFF. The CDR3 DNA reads TGTGCCAGCAGTTACCAGGGGCACGAGCAGTTCTTC.

CDR3 bases: TGCGCCAGCAGCCCTTTCGCGGGGGGTGGGAAGACCCAGTACTTC. Protein: CASSPFAGGGKTQYF. This rearrangement joins TRBV4-1 to TRBJ2-5, with 8 bases fitting TRBD2. In germline, CDR1 is MGHRA, CDR2 YSYEKL. The CDR3 runs to 15 residues. The trim removed 4 bases at V and 6 bases at J, leaving 10 bases unmatched.

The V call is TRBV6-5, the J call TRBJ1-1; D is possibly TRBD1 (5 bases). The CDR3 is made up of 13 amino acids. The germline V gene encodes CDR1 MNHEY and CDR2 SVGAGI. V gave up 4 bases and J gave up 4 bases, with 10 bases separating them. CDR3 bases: TGTGCCAGCAGTTTAGGGGTGGGCACTGAAGCTTTCTTT. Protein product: CASSLGVGTEAFF.

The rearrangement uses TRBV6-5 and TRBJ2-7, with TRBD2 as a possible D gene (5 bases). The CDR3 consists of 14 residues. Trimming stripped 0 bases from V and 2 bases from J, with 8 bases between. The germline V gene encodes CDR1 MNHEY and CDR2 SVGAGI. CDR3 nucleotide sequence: TGTGCCAGCAGTTACTCGAGGACTCCCTACGAGCAGTACTTC. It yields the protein CASSYSRTPYEQYF.

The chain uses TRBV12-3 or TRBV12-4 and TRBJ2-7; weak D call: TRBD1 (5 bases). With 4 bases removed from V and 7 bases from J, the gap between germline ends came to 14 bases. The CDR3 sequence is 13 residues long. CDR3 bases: TGTGCCAGCAGTTCAGACAGAACTAAGGAGCAGTACTTC. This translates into CASSSDRTKEQYF.

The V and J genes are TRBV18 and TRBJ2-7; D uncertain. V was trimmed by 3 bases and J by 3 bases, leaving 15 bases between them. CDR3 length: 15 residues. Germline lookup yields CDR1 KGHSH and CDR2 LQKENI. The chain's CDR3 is CASSPAGPNSYEQYF. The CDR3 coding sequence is TGTGCCAGCTCACCGGCAGGCCCCAATAGCTACGAGCAGTACTTC.

CDR3: CSVESAALLNYGYTF. The CDR3 region has the DNA TGCAGCGTTGAGAGTGCAGCGCTCTTAAACTATGGCTACACCTTC. J is TRBJ1-2 and V is TRBV29-1; D remains ambiguous. V was cut by 3 bases and J by 2 bases, with 16 bases left in between. The length of the CDR3 is 15 residues. Germline V gives CDR1 SQVTM, CDR2 ANQGSEA. The variable domain in full, completed from reference TRBV29-1 and TRBJ1-2, reads SAVISQKPSRDICQRGTSLTIQCQVDSQVTMMFWYRQQPGQSLTLIATANQGSEATYESGFVIDKFPISRPNLTFSTLTVSNMSPEDSSIYLCSVESAALLNYGYTFGSGTRLTVV.

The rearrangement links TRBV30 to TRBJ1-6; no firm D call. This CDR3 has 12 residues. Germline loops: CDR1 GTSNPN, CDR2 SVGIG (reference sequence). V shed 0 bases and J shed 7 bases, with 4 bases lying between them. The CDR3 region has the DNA TGTGCCTGGAGTGTACGGAATTCACCCCTCCACTTT. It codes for CAWSVRNSPLHF.

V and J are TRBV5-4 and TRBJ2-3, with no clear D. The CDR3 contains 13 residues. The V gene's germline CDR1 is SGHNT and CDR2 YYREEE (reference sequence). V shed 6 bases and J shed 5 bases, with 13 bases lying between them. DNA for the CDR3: TGTGCCAGCACTACACCGGGTATAGATACGCAGTATTTT. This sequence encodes CASTTPGIDTQYF.